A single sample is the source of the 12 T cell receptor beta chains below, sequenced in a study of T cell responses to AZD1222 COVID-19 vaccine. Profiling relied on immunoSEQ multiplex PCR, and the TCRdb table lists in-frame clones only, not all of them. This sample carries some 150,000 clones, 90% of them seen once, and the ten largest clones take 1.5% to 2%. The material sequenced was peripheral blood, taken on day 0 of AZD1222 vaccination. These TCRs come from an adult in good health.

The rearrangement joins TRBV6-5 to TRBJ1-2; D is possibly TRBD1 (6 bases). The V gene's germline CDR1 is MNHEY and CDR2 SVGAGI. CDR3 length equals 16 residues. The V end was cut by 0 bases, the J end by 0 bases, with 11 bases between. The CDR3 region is CASSYSTRGTNYGYTF. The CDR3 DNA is TGTGCCAGCAGTTACTCGACCAGGGGTACTAACTATGGCTACACCTTC.

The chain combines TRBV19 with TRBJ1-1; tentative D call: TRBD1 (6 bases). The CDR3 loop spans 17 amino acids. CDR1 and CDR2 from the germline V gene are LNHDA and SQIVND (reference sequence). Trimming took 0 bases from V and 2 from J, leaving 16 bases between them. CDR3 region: CASSIDLVGGSNTEAFF. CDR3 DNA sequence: TGTGCCAGTAGTATAGATCTGGTGGGGGGCTCTAACACTGAAGCTTTCTTT.

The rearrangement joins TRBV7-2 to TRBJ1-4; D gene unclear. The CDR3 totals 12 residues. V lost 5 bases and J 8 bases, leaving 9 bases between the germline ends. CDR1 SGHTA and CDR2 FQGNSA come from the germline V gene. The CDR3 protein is CASSPSGEKLFF. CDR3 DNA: TGTGCCAGCAGCCCCTCCGGAGAAAAACTGTTTTTT.

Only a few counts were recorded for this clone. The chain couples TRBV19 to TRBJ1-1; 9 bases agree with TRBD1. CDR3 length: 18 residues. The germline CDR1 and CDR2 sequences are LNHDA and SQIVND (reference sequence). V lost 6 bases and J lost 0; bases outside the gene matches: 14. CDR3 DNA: TGTGCCAGTAGCGCCACGCCCCGGACAGGGGTAATGAACACTGAAGCTTTCTTT. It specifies CASSATPRTGVMNTEAFF.

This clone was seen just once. The CDR3 protein is CASSYPILAAYQETQYF. The DNA for the CDR3 is TGTGCCAGCAGTTATCCCATACTAGCGGCCTACCAAGAGACCCAGTACTTC. The V call is TRBV6-2 or TRBV6-3, the J call TRBJ2-5; 8 bases agree with TRBD2. The V gene end was trimmed by 3 bases and the J gene end by 0 bases; junction bases not matched to a gene: 9. CDR1 and CDR2 from the germline V gene are MNHEY and SVGEGT. The CDR3 runs 17 residues.

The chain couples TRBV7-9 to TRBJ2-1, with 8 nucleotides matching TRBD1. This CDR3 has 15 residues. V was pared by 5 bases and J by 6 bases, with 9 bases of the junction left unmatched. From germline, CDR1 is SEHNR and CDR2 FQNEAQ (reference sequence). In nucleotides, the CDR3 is TGTGCCAGCAGCAAGGGACAGGCTGGAGGCAATGAGCAGTTCTTC. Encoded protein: CASSKGQAGGNEQFF.

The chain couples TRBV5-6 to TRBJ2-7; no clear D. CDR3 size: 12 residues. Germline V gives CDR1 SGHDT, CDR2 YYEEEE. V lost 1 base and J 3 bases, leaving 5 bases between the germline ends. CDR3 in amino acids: CASSLKDYEQYF. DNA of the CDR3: TGTGCCAGCAGCTTGAAGGACTACGAGCAGTACTTC.

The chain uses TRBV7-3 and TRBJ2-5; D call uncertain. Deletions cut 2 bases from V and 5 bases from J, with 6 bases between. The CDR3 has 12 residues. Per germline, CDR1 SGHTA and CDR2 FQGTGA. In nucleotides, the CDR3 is TGTGCCAGCAGCTTAGGCAGGGAGACCCAGTACTTC. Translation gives CASSLGRETQYF.

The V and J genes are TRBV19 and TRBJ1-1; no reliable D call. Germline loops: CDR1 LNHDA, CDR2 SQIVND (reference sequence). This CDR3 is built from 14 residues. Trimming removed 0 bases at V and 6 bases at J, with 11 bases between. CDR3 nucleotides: TGTGCCAGTAGTATAGATCGCTGGGCCGCTGAAGCTTTCTTT. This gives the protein CASSIDRWAAEAFF.

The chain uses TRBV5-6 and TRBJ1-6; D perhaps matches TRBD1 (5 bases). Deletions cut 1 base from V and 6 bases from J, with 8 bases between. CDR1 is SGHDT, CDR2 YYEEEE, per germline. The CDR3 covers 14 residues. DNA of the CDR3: TGTGCCAGCAGCTTGAGAGGGGCTAATTCACCCCTCCACTTT. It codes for CASSLRGANSPLHF. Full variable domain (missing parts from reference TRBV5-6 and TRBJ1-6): DAGVTQSPTHLIKTRGQQVTLRCSPKSGHDTVSWYQQALGQGPQFIFQYYEEEERQRGNFPDRFSGHQFPNYSSELNVNALLLGDSALYLCASSLRGANSPLHFGNGTRLTVT.

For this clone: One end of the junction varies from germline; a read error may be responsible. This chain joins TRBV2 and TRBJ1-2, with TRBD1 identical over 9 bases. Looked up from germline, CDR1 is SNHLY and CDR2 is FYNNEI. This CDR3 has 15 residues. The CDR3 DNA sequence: TGTGCCAGCGGTGAATCCCGGGACAGGGCGAATGGCTACACCTTC. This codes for CASGESRDRANGYTF. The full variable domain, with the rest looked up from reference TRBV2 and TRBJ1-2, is EPEVTQTPSHQVTQMGQEVILRCVPISNHLYFYWYRQILGQKVEFLVSFYNNEISEKSEIFDDQFSVERPDGSNFTLKIRSTKLEDSAMYFCASGESRDRANGYTFGSGTRLTVV.

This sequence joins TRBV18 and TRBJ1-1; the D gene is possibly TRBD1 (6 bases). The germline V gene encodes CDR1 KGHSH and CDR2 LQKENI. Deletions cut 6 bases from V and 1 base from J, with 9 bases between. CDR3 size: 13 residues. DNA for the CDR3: TGTGCCAGCTCGCCGACAGGGAACACTGAAGCTTTCTTT. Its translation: CASSPTGNTEAFF. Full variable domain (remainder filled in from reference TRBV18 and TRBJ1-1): NAGVMQNPRHLVRRRGQEARLRCSPMKGHSHVYWYRQLPEEGLKFMVYLQKENIIDESGMPKERFSAEFPKEGPSILRIQQVVRGDSAAYFCASSPTGNTEAFFGQGTRLTVV.